What follows describes a single T cell receptor beta chain. No antigen is known for it. The data were obtained in a study of cytomegalovirus exposure and HLA in healthy donors. Study-wide context: An earlier analysis found fewer than 140 million unique TCR beta sequences from 150 million to 200 million T cells. Study-wide points: Clonal expansion, a later analysis showed, was greater in HLA-associated TCR beta chains than in equally common others. V- and J-gene trimming of TCR beta was linked (in a later analysis) to a missense DCLRE1C variant.

Use of 60 Vbeta and 13 Jbeta primers characterized the PCR. Repertoires were generated with immunoSEQ multiplex PCR, while TCRdb's copy carries only in-frame clones and drops some. The sample contains 90,000 to 120,000 clones, 82% of which appear only once. The receptor's source is a man aged 30-40 years in good health and CMV-seropositive. Material for sequencing was PBMCs.

CDR3 coding DNA: TGCGCCAGCAGCAACAGCGGGGGGGTCGATACGCAGTATTTT. This gives the protein CASSNSGGVDTQYF. The gene calls are TRBV4-1 and TRBJ2-3; 10 nucleotides match TRBD2. This CDR3 has 14 amino acids. J lost 6 bases, V lost 5 bases, and 5 bases had no gene match. From germline, CDR1 is MGHRA and CDR2 YSYEKL.